This T cell receptor beta chain was identified in a study of T cells in Graves' hyperthyroidism and ophthalmopathy. Regions amplified from RNA transcripts were the TCR beta CDR3 regions. The HTBI set primed first-round TCR CDR3 RT-PCR. From the multiplex PCR reads, TCRdb called clonotypes with MiXCR, one entry per CDR3 protein. The sample holds a few hundred thousand distinct CDR3 sequences, around 13% seen once. The CDR3 is 15 residues long. Trimming removed 0 bases from V and 4 bases from J, with 13 bases in between. Germline CDR1 and CDR2: LNHNV and YYDKDF (reference sequence). This clonotype was picked up many times.

The chain joins TRBV15 to TRBJ2-7; D ambiguous. The receptor was isolated from a woman between 40 and 50 years old with Graves' ophthalmopathy. Sequenced input: blood. The CDR3 region is CATSRDLGKNYEQYF. DNA of the CDR3: TGTGCCACCAGCAGAGATCTAGGGAAAAATTACGAGCAGTACTTC.